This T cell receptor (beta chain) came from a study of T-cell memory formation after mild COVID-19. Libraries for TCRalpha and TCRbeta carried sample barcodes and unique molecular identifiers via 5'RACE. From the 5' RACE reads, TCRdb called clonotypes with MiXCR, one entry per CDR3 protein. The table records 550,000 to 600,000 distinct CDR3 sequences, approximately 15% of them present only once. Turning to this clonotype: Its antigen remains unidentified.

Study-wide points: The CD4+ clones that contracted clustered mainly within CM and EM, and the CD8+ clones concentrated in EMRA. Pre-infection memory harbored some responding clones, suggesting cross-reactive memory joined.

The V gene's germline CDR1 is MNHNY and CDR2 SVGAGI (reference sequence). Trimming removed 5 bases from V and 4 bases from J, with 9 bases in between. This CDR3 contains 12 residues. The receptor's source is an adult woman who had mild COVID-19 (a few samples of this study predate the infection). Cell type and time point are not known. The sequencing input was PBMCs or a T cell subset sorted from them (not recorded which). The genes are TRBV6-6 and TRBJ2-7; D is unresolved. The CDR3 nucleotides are TGTGCCAGCAGTCTGCTGGGTTACGAGCAGTACGTC. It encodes CASSLLGYEQYV.